The clone carrying this T cell receptor beta chain was picked up a small number of times. Profiled with immunoSEQ multiplex PCR; TCRdb holds only in-frame clones, not every one. The sample lists nearly 750,000 clones, roughly 72% seen once, with more than 1.5% in the top ten. The sample belongs to a study of shared clonotypes between healthy human individuals. Sequencing was performed on memory CD4+ T cells sorted from blood. Subset of the sample: CD45RA-negative fraction. The source of this sequence is a woman aged 25 to 45 in good health.

The CDR3 loop reads CASSYWGGALETQYF. The DNA of the CDR3 is TGTGCCAGCAGTTACTGGGGGGGCGCCCTGGAGACCCAGTACTTC. The chain has TRBV6-5 and TRBJ2-5; D possibly corresponds to TRBD2 (7 bases). V was cut by 1 base and J by 5 bases, with 14 bases left in between. This CDR3 is 15 amino acids long. Germline CDR1 is MNHEY and CDR2 is SVGAGI.